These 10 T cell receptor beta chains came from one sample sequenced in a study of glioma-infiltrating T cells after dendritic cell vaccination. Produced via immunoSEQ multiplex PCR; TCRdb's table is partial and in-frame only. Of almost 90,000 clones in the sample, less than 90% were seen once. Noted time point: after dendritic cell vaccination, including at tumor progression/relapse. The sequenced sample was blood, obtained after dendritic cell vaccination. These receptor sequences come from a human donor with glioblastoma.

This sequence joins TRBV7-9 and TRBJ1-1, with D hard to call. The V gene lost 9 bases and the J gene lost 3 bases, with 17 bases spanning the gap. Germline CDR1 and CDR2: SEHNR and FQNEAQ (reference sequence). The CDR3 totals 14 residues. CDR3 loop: CASRTEARDTEAFF. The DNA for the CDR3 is TGTGCCAGTCGGACGGAGGCCAGAGACACTGAAGCTTTCTTT.

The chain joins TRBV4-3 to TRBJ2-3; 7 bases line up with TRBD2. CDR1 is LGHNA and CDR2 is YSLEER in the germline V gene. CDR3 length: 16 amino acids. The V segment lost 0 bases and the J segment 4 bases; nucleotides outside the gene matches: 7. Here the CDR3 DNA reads TGCGCCAGCAGCCAAGATCGGGGAAGCGGGGCAGATACGCAGTATTTT. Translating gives CASSQDRGSGADTQYF.

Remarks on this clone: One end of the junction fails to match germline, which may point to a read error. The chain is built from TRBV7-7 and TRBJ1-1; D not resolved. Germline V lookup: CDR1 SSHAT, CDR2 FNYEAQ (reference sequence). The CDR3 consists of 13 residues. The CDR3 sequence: CASSLTPGTEAFF. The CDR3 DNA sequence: TGTGCTAGCAGCTTAACTCCGGGCACTGAAGCTTTCTTT.

This chain's CDR3 is CASSLAGGTDTQYF. The CDR3 DNA follows: TGTGCCAGCAGCTTAGCGGGGGGAACAGATACGCAGTATTTT. The rearrangement links TRBV11-2 to TRBJ2-3, with 7 bases identical to TRBD2. This CDR3 has 14 residues. Germline CDR1 reads SGHAT; CDR2 reads FQNNGV. The trim removed 1 base at V and 3 bases at J, leaving 1 base unmatched.

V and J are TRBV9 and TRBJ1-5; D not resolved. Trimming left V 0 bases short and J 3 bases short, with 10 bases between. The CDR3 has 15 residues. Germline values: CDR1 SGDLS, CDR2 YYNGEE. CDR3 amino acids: CASSVDTLPNQPQHF. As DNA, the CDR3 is TGTGCCAGCAGCGTAGACACCCTCCCCAATCAGCCCCAGCATTTT.

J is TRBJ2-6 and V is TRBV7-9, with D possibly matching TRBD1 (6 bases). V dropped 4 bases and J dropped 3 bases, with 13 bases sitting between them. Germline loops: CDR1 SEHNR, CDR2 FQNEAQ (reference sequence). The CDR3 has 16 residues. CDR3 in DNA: TGTGCCAGCAGCTCGGGACACTCCAGTGGGGCCAACGTCCTGACTTTC. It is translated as CASSSGHSSGANVLTF. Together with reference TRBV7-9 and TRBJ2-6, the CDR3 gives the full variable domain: DTGVSQNPRHKITKRGQNVTFRCDPISEHNRLYWYRQTLGQGPEFLTYFQNEAQLEKSRLLSDRFSAERPKGSFSTLEIQRTEQGDSAMYLCASSSGHSSGANVLTFGAGSRLTVL.

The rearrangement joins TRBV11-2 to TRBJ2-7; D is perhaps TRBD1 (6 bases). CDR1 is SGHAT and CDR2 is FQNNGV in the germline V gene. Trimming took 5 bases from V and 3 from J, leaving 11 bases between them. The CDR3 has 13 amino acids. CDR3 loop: CASSPDRFYEQYF. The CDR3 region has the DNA TGTGCCAGCAGCCCAGACAGGTTCTACGAGCAGTACTTC.

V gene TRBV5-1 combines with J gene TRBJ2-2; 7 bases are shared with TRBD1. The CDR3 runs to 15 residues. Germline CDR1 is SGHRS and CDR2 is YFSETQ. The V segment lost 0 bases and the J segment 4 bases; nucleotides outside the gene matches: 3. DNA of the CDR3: TGCGCCAGCAGCTTGGAGGGGGCCGGCACCGGGGAGCTGTTTTTT. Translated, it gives CASSLEGAGTGELFF.

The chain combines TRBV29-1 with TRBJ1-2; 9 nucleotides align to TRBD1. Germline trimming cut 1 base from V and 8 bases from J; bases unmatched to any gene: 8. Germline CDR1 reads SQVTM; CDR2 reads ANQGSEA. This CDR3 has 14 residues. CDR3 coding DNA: TGCAGCGTTGAAGCCCTCGGACAGGGGAGGGGCTACACCTTC. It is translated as CSVEALGQGRGYTF.

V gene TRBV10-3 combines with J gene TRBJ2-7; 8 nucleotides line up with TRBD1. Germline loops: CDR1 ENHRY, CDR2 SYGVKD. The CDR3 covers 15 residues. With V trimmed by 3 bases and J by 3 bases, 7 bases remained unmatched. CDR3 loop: CAISDPGQGLYEQYF. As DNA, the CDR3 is TGTGCCATCAGTGACCCCGGACAGGGCCTCTACGAGCAGTACTTC.